Listed below are T cell receptor beta chains from one sample, sequenced in a study of T cell repertoires in cytomegalovirus infection. TCRdb reanalysed the reads using MiXCR and keeps one entry per CDR3 protein. The sample includes about 130,000 distinct CDR3 sequences, roughly a quarter of them seen just once. Their antigens are not known. The sequenced material came from PBMCs, sequenced either directly or after in vitro stimulation (not recorded which). These receptors came from a human donor in good health (CMV status not recorded). Some clones in this sample may be carry-over from other donors' samples. Both conserved end residues are part of each CDR3. Fields, in order: J gene, clone size, D gene, V gene, CDR3 protein, CDR3 DNA. D genes are given only for firm matches. Size tells how often a clone was seen (once, few, many) or the class of an expanded clone, and some rows leave it out.

>TRBJ2-5|many|-|TRBV7-2
CASSPQPSQETQYF
TGTGCCAGCAGCCCCCAGCCTTCCCAAGAGACCCAGTACTTC
>TRBJ2-2|-|TRBD2|TRBV27
CASSSRLAVTGELFF
TGTGCCAGCAGTTCGCGACTAGCGGTCACCGGGGAGCTGTTTTTT
>TRBJ1-2|many|-|TRBV7-2
CASSARYSDNYGYTF
TGTGCCAGCAGCGCACGCTACAGCGACAACTATGGCTACACCTTC
>TRBJ2-3|few|-|TRBV7-2
CASSPIRTDTQYF
TGTGCCAGCAGTCCCATACGGACAGATACGCAGTATTTT
>TRBJ1-5|many|-|TRBV28
CASSPDGYSNQPQHF
TGTGCCAGCAGTCCGGACGGATATAGCAATCAGCCCCAGCATTTT
>TRBJ2-3|many|TRBD2|TRBV5-4
CASSSGLAGTRTDTQYF
TGTGCCAGCAGCTCGGGACTAGCGGGAACTCGAACAGATACGCAGTATTTT
>TRBJ2-4|many|TRBD1|TRBV7-2
CASSLGTGDIQYF
TGTGCCAGCAGCTTAGGGACAGGGGACATTCAGTACTTC
>TRBJ1-1|few|TRBD1|TRBV25-1
CARHRGVLIKTPLTEAFF
TGTGCCAGACACAGGGGGGTTTTAATTAAAACTCCTCTGACTGAAGCTTTCTTT
>TRBJ1-1|once|TRBD1|TRBV5-1
CASAINPPGQGSGDTEAFF
TGCGCCAGCGCAATTAACCCACCGGGACAGGGAAGTGGGGACACTGAAGCTTTCTTT
>TRBJ1-1|many|-|TRBV6-2/TRBV6-3
CASSYGGTEAFF
TGTGCCAGCAGTTACGGCGGAACTGAAGCTTTCTTT
>TRBJ1-2|many|-|TRBV7-2
CASTQWGLHGYTF
TGTGCCAGCACCCAATGGGGATTGCATGGCTACACCTTC
>TRBJ2-7|-|TRBD2|TRBV19
CASSVGRGAYEQYF
TGTGCCAGTAGTGTCGGGAGGGGAGCATACGAGCAGTACTTC
>TRBJ2-5|-|-|TRBV7-6
CASSKDSSQETQYF
TGTGCCAGCAGCAAGGACAGTAGCCAAGAGACCCAGTACTTC
>TRBJ2-7|few|-|TRBV6-1
CASSEGPVSSYEQYF
TGTGCCAGCAGTGAAGGTCCAGTGAGCTCCTACGAGCAGTACTTC
>TRBJ2-1|-|TRBD2|TRBV10-3
CAISEASGRAEQFF
TGTGCCATCAGTGAGGCTAGCGGGAGGGCTGAGCAGTTCTTC
>TRBJ2-1|many|TRBD1|TRBV7-2
CASSRTGGSYNEQFF
TGTGCCAGCAGCCGGACAGGGGGCTCCTACAATGAGCAGTTCTTC
>TRBJ1-5|once|-|TRBV27
CASSRFQGSNQPQHF
TGTGCCAGCAGTAGATTTCAGGGAAGCAATCAGCCCCAGCATTTT
>TRBJ1-2|few|-|TRBV11-3
CASSINRDGYTF
TGTGCCAGCAGCATTAACAGGGATGGCTACACCTTC
>TRBJ2-7|many|TRBD1|TRBV7-2
CASSLAFQGAYEQYF
TGTGCCAGCAGCTTAGCATTTCAGGGGGCCTACGAGCAGTACTTC
>TRBJ1-2|few|-|TRBV6-1
CASNQGLRNYGYTF
TGTGCCAGCAACCAAGGTCTCCGGAACTATGGCTACACCTTC
>TRBJ2-1|few|TRBD1|TRBV7-8
CASSLRDRSYNEQFF
TGTGCCAGCAGCTTAAGGGACAGATCCTACAATGAGCAGTTCTTC
>TRBJ1-1|many|-|TRBV7-8
CASSLSAGSGTEAFF
TGTGCCAGCAGCTTATCTGCAGGGTCGGGTACTGAAGCTTTCTTT
>TRBJ2-1|-|-|TRBV6-5
CASRGTVAPSPRSSYNEQFF
TGTGCCAGCAGAGGGACCGTCGCCCCCTCACCGCGGAGCTCCTACAATGAGCAGTTCTTC